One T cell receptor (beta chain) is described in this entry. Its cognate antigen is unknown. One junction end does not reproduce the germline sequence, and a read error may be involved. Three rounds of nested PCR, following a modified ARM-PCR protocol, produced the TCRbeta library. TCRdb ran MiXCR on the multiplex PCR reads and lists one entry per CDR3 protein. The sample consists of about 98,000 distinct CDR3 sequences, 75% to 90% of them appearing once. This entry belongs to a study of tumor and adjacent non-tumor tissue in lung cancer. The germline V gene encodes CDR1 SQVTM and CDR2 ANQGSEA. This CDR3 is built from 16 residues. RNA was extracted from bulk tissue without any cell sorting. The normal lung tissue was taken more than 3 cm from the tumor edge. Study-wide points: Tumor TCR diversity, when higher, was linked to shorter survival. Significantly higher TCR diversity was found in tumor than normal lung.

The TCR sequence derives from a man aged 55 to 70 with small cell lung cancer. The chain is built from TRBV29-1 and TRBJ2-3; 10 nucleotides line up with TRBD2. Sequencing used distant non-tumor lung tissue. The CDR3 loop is CSDASGRASFADTQYF. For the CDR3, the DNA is TGTAGCGATGCGAGCGGGAGGGCCTCCTTTGCGGACACGCAGTATTTT.